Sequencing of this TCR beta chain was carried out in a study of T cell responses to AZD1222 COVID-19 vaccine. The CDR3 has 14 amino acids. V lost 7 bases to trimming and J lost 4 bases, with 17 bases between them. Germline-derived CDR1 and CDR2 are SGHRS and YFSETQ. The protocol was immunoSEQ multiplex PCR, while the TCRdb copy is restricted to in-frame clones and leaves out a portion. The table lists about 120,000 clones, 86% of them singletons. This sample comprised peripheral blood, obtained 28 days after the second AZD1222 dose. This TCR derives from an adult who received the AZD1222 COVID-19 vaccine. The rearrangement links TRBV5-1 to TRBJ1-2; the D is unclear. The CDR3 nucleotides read TGCGCCAGCGGCGACCAATCCTACCGCTATGGCTACACCTTC. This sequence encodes CASGDQSYRYGYTF.